Listed below are T cell receptor beta chains from one sample, sequenced in a study of T-cell memory formation after mild COVID-19. TCRdb re-analysed the 5' RACE reads in MiXCR, keeping a single row per CDR3 protein. Of 470,000 or so distinct CDR3 sequences in the sample, around 25% were seen once. Sequenced: PBMCs or a T cell subset sorted from them (not recorded which). These receptors all stem from an adult woman who had mild COVID-19 (a few samples of this study predate the infection). Cell type and time point are not known. The CDR3 runs from the conserved cysteine through the conserved F or W. A D gene is named only where the DNA matches it firmly. Only some rows state a clone size, as once, few, many or a class for expanded clones.

D	V	size	J	CDR3	DNA
NA	TRBV2	NA	TRBJ2-3	CASSENWTSWGTDTQYF	TGTGCCAGCAGTGAAAATTGGACGTCATGGGGCACAGATACGCAGTATTTT
NA	TRBV6-2/TRBV6-3	few	TRBJ2-7	CASSYSTGTYEQYF	TGTGCCAGCAGTTACTCCACGGGGACCTACGAGCAGTACTTC
NA	TRBV4-2	few	TRBJ2-3	CASSQVSVSTDTQYF	TGTGCCAGCAGCCAAGTCTCGGTGAGCACAGATACGCAGTATTTT
NA	TRBV6-2/TRBV6-3	few	TRBJ1-1	CASRPGTLNTEAFF	TGTGCCAGCAGACCCGGGACGTTGAACACTGAAGCTTTCTTT
TRBD1	TRBV7-3	NA	TRBJ2-6	CASSPPGTVSGANVLTF	TGTGCCAGCAGCCCCCCCGGGACAGTCTCTGGGGCCAACGTCCTGACTTTC
TRBD1	TRBV12-3/TRBV12-4	few	TRBJ1-2	CASSFGTEITNYGYTF	TGTGCCAGCAGTTTTGGGACAGAGATTACAAACTATGGCTACACCTTC
NA	TRBV7-8	NA	TRBJ2-1	CASQGSSYNEQFF	TGTGCCAGCCAGGGAAGCTCCTACAATGAGCAGTTCTTC
TRBD1	TRBV7-2	few	TRBJ1-2	CASSKTPGQGAVGYTF	TGTGCCAGCAGCAAAACCCCGGGACAGGGGGCCGTTGGCTACACCTTC
NA	TRBV7-9	few	TRBJ2-3	CASRTSTDTQYF	TGTGCCAGCAGAACTAGCACAGATACGCAGTATTTT
TRBD2	TRBV11-2	few	TRBJ2-1	CASSLAVTSGSTMRGQFF	TGTGCCAGCAGCTTAGCCGTTACTAGCGGGAGTACAATGAGGGGGCAGTTCTTC
TRBD1	TRBV24-1	NA	TRBJ2-2	CATSDPGHLNRGLFF	TGTGCCACCAGTGATCCGGGACATCTCAACAGGGGGCTGTTTTTT
NA	TRBV15	NA	TRBJ1-3	CATKPTLMDSGNTIYF	TGTGCCACTAAACCCACCCTAATGGACTCTGGAAACACCATATATTTT
NA	TRBV7-6	few	TRBJ2-2	CASSYSDFSTGELFF	TGTGCCAGCAGCTACTCGGACTTCTCGACCGGGGAGCTGTTTTTT
NA	TRBV21-1	NA	TRBJ1-1	CASSPQQGADTEAFF	TGTGCCAGCAGCCCGCAACAGGGGGCTGACACTGAAGCTTTCTTT
NA	TRBV7-7	once	TRBJ2-1	CASSLPGMGNEQFF	TGTGCTAGCAGCTTGCCAGGGATGGGAAATGAGCAGTTCTTC
NA	TRBV7-8	many	TRBJ2-6	CASSRPSGANVLTF	TGTGCCAGCTCCCGGCCCTCTGGGGCCAACGTCCTGACTTTC
NA	TRBV20-1	NA	TRBJ1-2	CSAGPLQAGGYTF	TGCAGTGCTGGGCCCCTTCAGGCGGGTGGCTACACCTTC
TRBD1	TRBV29-1	NA	TRBJ2-7	CSVNPGTGTYEQYF	TGCAGCGTGAATCCCGGGACAGGTACCTACGAGCAGTACTTC
TRBD1	TRBV27	NA	TRBJ1-3	CASSQTQGAPRNTIYF	TGTGCCAGCAGCCAAACGCAGGGGGCGCCGAGAAACACCATATATTTT
TRBD2	TRBV5-1	NA	TRBJ2-6	CASSGTGTSGSGANVLTF	TGCGCCAGCAGCGGGACCGGGACTAGCGGCTCTGGGGCCAACGTCCTGACTTTC
NA	TRBV18	few	TRBJ1-6	CASSPPETDFSSPLHF	TGTGCCAGCTCACCACCGGAGACGGATTTTAGTTCACCCCTCCACTTT
TRBD2	TRBV5-1	few	TRBJ2-7	CASSMTSVSYEQYF	TGCGCCAGCAGCATGACTAGCGTTTCCTACGAGCAGTACTTC
TRBD2	TRBV5-1	NA	TRBJ2-1	CASSLVAGVNEQFF	TGCGCCAGCAGCTTGGTAGCGGGGGTGAATGAGCAGTTCTTC
NA	TRBV7-2	many	TRBJ2-2	CASSLVWGELFF	TGTGCCAGCAGCTTAGTCTGGGGGGAGCTGTTTTTT
NA	TRBV20-1	few	TRBJ2-3	CSARKVNTDTQYF	TGCAGTGCTAGAAAGGTGAACACAGATACGCAGTATTTT
TRBD1	TRBV5-8	once	TRBJ1-5	CASSLTGGRNQPQHF	TGTGCCAGCAGCCTAACAGGGGGCCGCAATCAGCCCCAGCATTTT
NA	TRBV5-6	NA	TRBJ2-5	CASSFPKTQYF	TGTGCCAGCAGCTTTCCGAAGACCCAGTACTTC
TRBD1	TRBV4-1	NA	TRBJ2-1	CASSLGQVNYNEQFF	TGCGCCAGCAGCCTAGGACAGGTCAACTACAATGAGCAGTTCTTC
NA	TRBV24-1	many	TRBJ2-2	CATSAYENTGELFF	TGTGCCACCAGCGCCTATGAGAACACCGGGGAGCTGTTTTTT